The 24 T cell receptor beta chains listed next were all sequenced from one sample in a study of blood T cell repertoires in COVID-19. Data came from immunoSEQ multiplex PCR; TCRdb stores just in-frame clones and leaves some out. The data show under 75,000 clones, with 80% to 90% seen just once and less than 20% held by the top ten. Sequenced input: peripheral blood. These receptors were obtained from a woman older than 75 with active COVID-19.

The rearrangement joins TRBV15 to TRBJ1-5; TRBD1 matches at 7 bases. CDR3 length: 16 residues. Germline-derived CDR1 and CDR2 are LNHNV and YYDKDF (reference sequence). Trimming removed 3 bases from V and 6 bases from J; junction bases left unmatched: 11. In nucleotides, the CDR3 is TGTGCCACCAGCAGTGAAATCGACAGGGTGGGTCAGCCCCAGCATTTT. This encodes CATSSEIDRVGQPQHF.

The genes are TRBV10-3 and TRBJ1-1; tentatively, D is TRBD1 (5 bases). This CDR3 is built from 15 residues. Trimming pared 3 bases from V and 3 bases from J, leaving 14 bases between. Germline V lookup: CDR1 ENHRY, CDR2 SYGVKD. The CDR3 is CAISDPNTGYTEAFF. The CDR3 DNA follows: TGTGCCATCAGTGATCCCAATACAGGTTACACTGAAGCTTTCTTT.

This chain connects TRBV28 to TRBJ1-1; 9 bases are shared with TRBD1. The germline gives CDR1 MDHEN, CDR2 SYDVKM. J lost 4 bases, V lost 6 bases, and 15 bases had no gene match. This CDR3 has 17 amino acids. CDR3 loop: CASSGQGNRWTITEAFF. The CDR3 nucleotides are TGTGCCAGCAGCGGACAGGGGAATCGGTGGACTATCACTGAAGCTTTCTTT.

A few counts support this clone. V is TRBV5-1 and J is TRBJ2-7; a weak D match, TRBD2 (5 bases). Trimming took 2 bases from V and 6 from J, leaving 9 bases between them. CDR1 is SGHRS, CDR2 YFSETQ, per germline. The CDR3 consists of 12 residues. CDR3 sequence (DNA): TGCGCCAGCAGCTTAGCGGCAGGCGAGCAGTACTTC. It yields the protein CASSLAAGEQYF.

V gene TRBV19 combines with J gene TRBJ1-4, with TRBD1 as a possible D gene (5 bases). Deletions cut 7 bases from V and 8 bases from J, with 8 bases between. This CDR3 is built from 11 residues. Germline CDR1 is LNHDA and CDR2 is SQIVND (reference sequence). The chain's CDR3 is CASIRGEKLFF. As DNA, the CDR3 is TGTGCCAGTATCCGGGGGGAAAAACTGTTTTTT.

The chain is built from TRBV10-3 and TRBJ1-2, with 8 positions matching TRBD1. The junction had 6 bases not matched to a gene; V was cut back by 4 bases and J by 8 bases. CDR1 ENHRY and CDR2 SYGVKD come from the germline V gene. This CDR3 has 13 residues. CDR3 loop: CAISVDRAEGYTF. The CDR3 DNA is TGTGCCATCAGTGTGGACAGGGCGGAGGGCTACACCTTC.

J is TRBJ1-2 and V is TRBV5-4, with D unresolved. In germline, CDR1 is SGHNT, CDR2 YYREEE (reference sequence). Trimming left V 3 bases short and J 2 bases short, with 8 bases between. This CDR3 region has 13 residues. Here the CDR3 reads CASSSAGNYGYTF. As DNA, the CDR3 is TGTGCCAGCAGCTCTGCGGGCAACTATGGCTACACCTTC.

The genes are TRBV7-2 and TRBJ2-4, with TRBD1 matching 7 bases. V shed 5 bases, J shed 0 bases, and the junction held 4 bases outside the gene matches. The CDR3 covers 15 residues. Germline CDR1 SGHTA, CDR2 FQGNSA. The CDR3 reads CASSTGQLAKNIQYF. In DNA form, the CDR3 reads TGTGCCAGCAGCACGGGACAGCTAGCCAAAAACATTCAGTACTTC. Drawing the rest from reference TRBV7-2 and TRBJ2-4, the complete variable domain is GAGVSQSPSNKVTEKGKDVELRCDPISGHTALYWYRQSLGQGLEFLIYFQGNSAPDKSGLPSDRFSAERTGGSVSTLTIQRTQQEDSAVYLCASSTGQLAKNIQYFGAGTRLSVL.

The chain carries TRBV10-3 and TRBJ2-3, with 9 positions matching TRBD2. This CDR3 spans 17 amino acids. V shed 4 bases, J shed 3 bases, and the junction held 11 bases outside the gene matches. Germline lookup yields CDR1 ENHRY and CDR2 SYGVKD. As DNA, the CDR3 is TGTGCCATCAGTGTAGGGTTAGCGGGGGCGAGTACAGATACGCAGTATTTT. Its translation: CAISVGLAGASTDTQYF.

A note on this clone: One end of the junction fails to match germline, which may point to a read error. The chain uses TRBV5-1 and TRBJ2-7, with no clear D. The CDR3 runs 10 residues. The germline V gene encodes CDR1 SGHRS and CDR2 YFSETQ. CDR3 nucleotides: TGCGCCAGCGGCTCCTCCGAGCAGTACTTC. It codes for CASGSSEQYF.

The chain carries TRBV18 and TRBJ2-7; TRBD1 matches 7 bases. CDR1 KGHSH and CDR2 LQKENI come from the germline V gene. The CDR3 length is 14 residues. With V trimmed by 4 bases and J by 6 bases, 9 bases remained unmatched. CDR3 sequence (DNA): TGTGCCAGCTCACAAACAGGGGTGGAAGGCGAGCAGTACTTC. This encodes CASSQTGVEGEQYF.

CDR3 in amino acids: CASSQDLGRTEAFF. The CDR3 DNA reads as TGTGCCAGCAGCCAAGATCTAGGGAGGACTGAAGCTTTCTTT. This chain joins TRBV3-1 (or the pseudogene TRBV3-2) and TRBJ1-1; D remains unclear. Trimming removed 0 bases from V and 5 bases from J, with 10 bases in between. The CDR3 sequence is 14 residues long. Germline CDR1 and CDR2: LGHDT and YNNKEL (reference sequence).

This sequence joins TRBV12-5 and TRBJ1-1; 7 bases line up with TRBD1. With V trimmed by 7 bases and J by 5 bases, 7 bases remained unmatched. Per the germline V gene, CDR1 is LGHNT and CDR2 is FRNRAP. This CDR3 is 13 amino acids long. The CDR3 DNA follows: TGTGCTAGTGCCCAGGGGGGAGAGACTGAAGCTTTCTTT. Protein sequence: CASAQGGETEAFF.

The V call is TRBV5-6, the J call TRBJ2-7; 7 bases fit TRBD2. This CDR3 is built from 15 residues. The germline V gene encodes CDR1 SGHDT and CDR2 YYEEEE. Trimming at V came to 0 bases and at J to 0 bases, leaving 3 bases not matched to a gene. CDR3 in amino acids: CASSLGKRGSYEQYF. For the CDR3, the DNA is TGTGCCAGCAGCTTGGGGAAGCGGGGCTCCTACGAGCAGTACTTC.

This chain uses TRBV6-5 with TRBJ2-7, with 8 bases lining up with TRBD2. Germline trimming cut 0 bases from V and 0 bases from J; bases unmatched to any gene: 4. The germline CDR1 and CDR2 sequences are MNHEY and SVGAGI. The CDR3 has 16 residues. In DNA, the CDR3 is TGTGCCAGCAGTTACTCACCCAGCGGGGGCTCCTACGAGCAGTACTTC. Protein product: CASSYSPSGGSYEQYF.

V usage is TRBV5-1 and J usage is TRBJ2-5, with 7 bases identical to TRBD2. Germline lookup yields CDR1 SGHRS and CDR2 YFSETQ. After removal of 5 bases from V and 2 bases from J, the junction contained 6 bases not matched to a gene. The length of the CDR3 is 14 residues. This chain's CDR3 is CASSWAGVQETQYF. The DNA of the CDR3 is TGCGCCAGCAGTTGGGCGGGGGTACAAGAGACCCAGTACTTC.

CDR3 sequence: CASSVDPRDRVNTEAFF. CDR3 DNA: TGTGCCAGCAGCGTAGACCCCCGGGACAGGGTGAACACTGAAGCTTTCTTT. The chain links TRBV9 to TRBJ1-1, with 9 positions matching TRBD1. The CDR3 has 17 amino acids. The V segment lost 0 bases and the J segment 0 bases; nucleotides outside the gene matches: 6. CDR1 is SGDLS and CDR2 is YYNGEE in the germline V gene.

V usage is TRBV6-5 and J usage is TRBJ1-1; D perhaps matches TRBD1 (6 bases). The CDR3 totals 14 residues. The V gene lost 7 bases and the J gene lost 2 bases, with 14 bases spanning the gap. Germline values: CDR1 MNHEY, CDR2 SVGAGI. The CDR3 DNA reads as TGTGCCAGCACTTTTGGGGGCGGAAACACTGAAGCTTTCTTT. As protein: CASTFGGGNTEAFF.

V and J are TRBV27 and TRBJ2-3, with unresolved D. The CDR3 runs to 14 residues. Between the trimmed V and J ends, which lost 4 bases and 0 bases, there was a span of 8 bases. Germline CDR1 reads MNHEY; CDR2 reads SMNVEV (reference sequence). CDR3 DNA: TGTGCCAGCAGTTCCCCCCGTAGCACAGATACGCAGTATTTT. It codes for CASSSPRSTDTQYF.

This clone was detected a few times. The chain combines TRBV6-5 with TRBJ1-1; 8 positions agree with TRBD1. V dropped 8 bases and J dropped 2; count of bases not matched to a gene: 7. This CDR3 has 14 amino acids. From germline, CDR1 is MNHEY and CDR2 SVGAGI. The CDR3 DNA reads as TGTGCCAGCGGGAGGACAGGGAAAAACACTGAAGCTTTCTTT. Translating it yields CASGRTGKNTEAFF.

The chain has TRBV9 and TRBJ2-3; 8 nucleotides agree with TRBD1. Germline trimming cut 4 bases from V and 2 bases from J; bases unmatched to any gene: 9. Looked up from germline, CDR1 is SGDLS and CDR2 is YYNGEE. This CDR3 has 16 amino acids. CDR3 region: CASSPDRALHTDTQYF. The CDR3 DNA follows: TGTGCCAGCAGCCCGGACAGGGCCTTACACACAGATACGCAGTATTTT.

CDR3 loop: CASSSDQGARNQPQHF. CDR3 in DNA: TGTGCCAGCAGTTCCGACCAGGGGGCAAGGAATCAGCCCCAGCATTTT. The V call is TRBV28, the J call TRBJ1-5; 8 bases are a match to TRBD1. In germline, CDR1 is MDHEN, CDR2 SYDVKM. After removal of 4 bases from V and 4 bases from J, the junction contained 9 bases not matched to a gene. The CDR3 runs 16 residues.

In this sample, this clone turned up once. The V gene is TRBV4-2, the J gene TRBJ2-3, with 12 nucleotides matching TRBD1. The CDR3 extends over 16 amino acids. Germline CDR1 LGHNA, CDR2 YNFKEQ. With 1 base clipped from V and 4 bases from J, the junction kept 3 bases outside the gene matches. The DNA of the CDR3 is TGTGCCAGCAGCCAAGGGGGGACAGGGGGCGCAGATACGCAGTATTTT. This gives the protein CASSQGGTGGADTQYF.

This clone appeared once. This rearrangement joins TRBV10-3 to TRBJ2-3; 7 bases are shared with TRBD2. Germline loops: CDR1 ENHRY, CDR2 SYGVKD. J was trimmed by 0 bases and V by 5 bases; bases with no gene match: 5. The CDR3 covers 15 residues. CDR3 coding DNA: TGTGCCATCAGTTTAGGGACTACTAGCACAGATACGCAGTATTTT. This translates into CAISLGTTSTDTQYF.